This TCR beta chain emerged from a study of molecular identifiers for immune sequencing clone quantification (dated by TCRdb to between 2017 and 2018). A note on the overall study: In a replicate experiment, RNA from about 20,000 or 100,000 naive CD8 T cells was split into five aliquots, four of which were sequenced. CD8 T cells were used in a methods study to benchmark molecular-identifier clustering-based TCR repertoire sequencing (MIDCIRS) and TCR RNA copy counting.

The paper as a whole reports these results and caveats: In CMV-specific effector cells, clones with more than 20 RNA copies contained over 98% of molecules, whereas in naive cells such clones contained under 1% of molecules. When barcode sub-clustering was left out, chimeric consensus sequences inflated TCR diversity, with chimeras reaching as high as 47%. Even against a background of 750,000 to 1,000,000 naive CD8 T cells, spiked-in Jurkat TCR RNA amounting to a single cell's worth was reported to be detectable. The naive libraries included spiked-in Jurkat TCR RNA (around nine copies' worth), and this Jurkat TCR RNA is not part of the donor repertoire. Highly expanded clone sizes could be underestimated because identical TCR molecules may share a barcode. Roughly 2.8 recovered TCR RNA copies per cell were obtained by modeling, versus roughly 10 by digital PCR, implying a capture efficiency of 30% to 35%.

Libraries were made using PCR. TCRdb shows the sequencer as Illumina HiSeq 4000. Bulk TCR libraries were made following a previously described method, with the TCR primers given in Table S5. Total RNA was purified with the Qiagen AllPrep DNA/RNA kit. Reads from multiple sequencing runs of the same library were pooled before analysis. As for the authors' bioinformatics: Reads were retained only if an exact TCR constant sequence was present, and the retained reads were trimmed to 150 nt and grouped according to their 12-nt molecular barcodes. Reads inside each barcode group were sub-clustered using a 15% Levenshtein threshold, and a quality-weighted consensus sequence was constructed for each RNA molecule. Non-functional sequences were discarded, and so were lower-count sequences lying one edit away from another sequence. On the basis of fitting two negative binomial distributions, barcode sub-clusters with fewer than 20% of the maximum read count were discarded. TCRdb reprocessed the public reads (quality trimming at Q25 with fastp, clone calling with MiXCR) and kept in-frame beta chains. Identical CDR3 protein sequences are pooled into one entry, listed with their most common genes and DNA. The V and J calls were not made by the authors but by TCRdb's processing. For this sample there are approximately 670,000 distinct CDR3 sequences; about 20% appear just once. The ten largest make up roughly 0.83% of the sample.

Naive CD8 T cell libraries were made from roughly 18,000 to 920,000 sorted cells using 10%, 30% or 50% of purified RNA. Naive CD8 T cells were FACS-sorted as CD8+CD4-CCR7+CD45RA+ on a BD FACSAria II into RLT Plus buffer. Ten to eleven TCR copies' worth of Jurkat RNA were spiked into about 20,000-1,100,000 naive CD8 T cell samples to test detection sensitivity. CD8 T cells were enriched using RosetteSep CD8+ T Cell Enrichment Cocktail and Ficoll-Paque, and the enriched cells then underwent ACK red cell lysis. The sample holds many counts of this clonotype. There is no known antigen for this receptor. It has no much larger one-base neighbor in the sample; base qualities were not kept. The germline V gene (reference sequence) sets CDR1 to LNHDA and CDR2 to SQIVND. From the cysteine through the phenylalanine, the CDR3 covers 13 amino acids. The CDR3 DNA has 39 bases and is translated from base 1. The trim is 7 bases for V and 8 bases for J, with a gap of 15 bases between the germline ends.

The V and J segments used are TRBV19 and TRBJ2-1, with TRBD2 perhaps the D gene, on 6 matching bases. Sequencing input: naive CD8+ T cells from blood, with Jurkat cell RNA spiked in. Per the publication, the cell subset or site label means: FACS-sorted CD8+CD4-CCR7+CD45RA+ naive T cells. The clonotype originates from a human donor in good health. Some libraries in this study had Jurkat cell RNA spiked in. CDR3 protein: CASTISGVDEQFF. At the DNA level, the sequence is TGTGCCAGTACCATCTCGGGGGTGGATGAGCAGTTCTTC.